A selection of T cell receptor beta chains follows, all from one sample in a study of blood T cell repertoires in COVID-19. Produced via immunoSEQ multiplex PCR; TCRdb's table is partial and in-frame only. The table has about 130,000 clones, 75% to 90% seen once. Sequenced material: PBMCs or T cells enriched from blood (not recorded which). The source is a woman between 45 and 65 years old who had recovered from COVID-19. CDR3s include the opening cysteine and the closing phenylalanine or tryptophan. A D gene is named only where the DNA matches it firmly. Size values are once, few and many counts, or a class for expanded clones, and some rows have none.

j_call clone_size d_call v_call cdr3_nt cdr3_aa
TRBJ1-2 . . TRBV7-8 TGTGCCAGCAGCCAAAACAGGGTTGAGGGCTATGGCTACACCTTC CASSQNRVEGYGYTF
TRBJ2-7 . . TRBV29-1 TGCAGCGTTGAAGATATCAGCTACGAGCAGTACTTC CSVEDISYEQYF
TRBJ1-1 . TRBD1 TRBV29-1 TGCAGCGTTGGGACAGGGTGGGACACTGAAGCTTTCTTT CSVGTGWDTEAFF
TRBJ2-3 . TRBD2 TRBV7-2 TGTGCCAGCACCCAAAGACGGGGGGAGGCAGATACGCAGTATTTT CASTQRRGEADTQYF
TRBJ2-5 . TRBD1 TRBV11-3 TGTGCCAGCAGCCGACAGGGTGGAGAGACCCAGTACTTC CASSRQGGETQYF
TRBJ1-5 . . TRBV19 TGTGCCAGTAGTTCGGTGTGGGAGGACAATCAGCCCCAGCATTTT CASSSVWEDNQPQHF
TRBJ1-2 . . TRBV30 TGTGCCTGGAGTGTACCCCGGGGGAGGGGCTACACCTTC CAWSVPRGRGYTF
TRBJ2-1 . TRBD2 TRBV15 TGTGCCACCAGCAGGGCCAGCGGGGCTAGCTCCTACAATGAGCAGTTCTTC CATSRASGASSYNEQFF
TRBJ1-3 . . TRBV30 TGTGCCTGGAGTTCAGGCGGGGACACCATATATTTT CAWSSGGDTIYF
TRBJ2-3 . . TRBV24-1 TGTGCCACCCGCAGGGGCACAGATACGCAGTATTTT CATRRGTDTQYF
TRBJ1-3 . . TRBV7-9 TGTGCCAGCAGGATAACGGGCTCTGGAAACACCATATATTTT CASRITGSGNTIYF
TRBJ1-1 . . TRBV27 TGTGCCAGCAAGACAGACATGAAGTACCCGACCACTGAAGCTTTCTTT CASKTDMKYPTTEAFF
TRBJ1-5 . . TRBV19 TGTGCCAGTTCCGGCCGGCTCGGGTTTGGCAATCAGCCCCAGCATTTT CASSGRLGFGNQPQHF
TRBJ2-7 . TRBD1 TRBV18 TGTGCCAGCTCACCACCGGGACAGGGCTACGAGCAGTACTTC CASSPPGQGYEQYF
TRBJ2-3 . TRBD2 TRBV2 TGTGCCAGCAGTGTAGCAAGCGGGGGAAGCACAGATACGCAGTATTTT CASSVASGGSTDTQYF
TRBJ1-1 . TRBD1 TRBV5-1 TGCGCCAGCAGCTCAACCGGGACAGGGGTCACTGAAGCTTTCTTT CASSSTGTGVTEAFF
TRBJ2-1 . . TRBV3-1/TRBV3-2 TGTGCCAGCAGCCAACTAGCGTCGGGTGAGCAGTTCTTC CASSQLASGEQFF
TRBJ2-1 . TRBD2 TRBV10-2 TGCGCCTGCCGGGATCTAGCGGGGGGCGGTGAGCAGTTCTTC CACRDLAGGGEQFF
TRBJ1-4 . . TRBV19 TGTGCCAGTAGTATATCAGGGTCAAGAGAAAAACTGTTTTTT CASSISGSREKLFF
TRBJ1-6 . . TRBV3-1/TRBV3-2 TGTGCCAGCAGCCAGGGGGCCAGTTCACCCCTCCACTTT CASSQGASSPLHF
TRBJ1-5 . . TRBV27 TGTGCCAGCAGTTTTGAGGGGAGGAAGCCCCAGCATTTT CASSFEGRKPQHF
TRBJ1-2 . TRBD1 TRBV19 TGTGCCAGTAGTATGGCCGGGACAGCGTTAACCTATGGCTACACCTTC CASSMAGTALTYGYTF
TRBJ1-1 few . TRBV9 TGTGCCAGCAGCGTAGAGGGGTACACTGAAGCTTTCTTT CASSVEGYTEAFF
TRBJ2-7 . TRBD1 TRBV19 TGTGCCAGTAGTCCGGACAGGGAGAGCTCCTACGAGCAGTACTTC CASSPDRESSYEQYF
TRBJ2-2 . TRBD2 TRBV3-1/TRBV3-2 TGTGCCAGCAGCCGCCCTAGCGGGGGGCCCACCGGGGAGCTGTTTTTT CASSRPSGGPTGELFF
TRBJ2-5 . TRBD2 TRBV12-3/TRBV12-4 TGTGCCAGCAGCCCGGGGGGAGAGACCCAGTACTTC CASSPGGETQYF
TRBJ2-2 few . TRBV10-3 TGTGCCATCAGTCCGGACTGGAACACCGGGGAGCTGTTTTTT CAISPDWNTGELFF
TRBJ2-7 . TRBD1 TRBV14 TGTGCCAGCAGCCCTTACAGGGGGCTCTCCTACGAGCAGTACTTC CASSPYRGLSYEQYF
TRBJ2-2 . TRBD1 TRBV28 TGTGCCAGCTTAGGAGACAGGGCGTCGAACACCGGGGAGCTGTTTTTT CASLGDRASNTGELFF
TRBJ1-2 . TRBD1 TRBV3-1/TRBV3-2 TGTGCCAGCAGCCTACGGGACAGGGTGAGGGAAAACTATGGCTACACCTTC CASSLRDRVRENYGYTF
TRBJ1-4 . . TRBV6-1 TGTGCCAGCAGTGAATACAGGGATAATGAAAAACTGTTTTTT CASSEYRDNEKLFF
TRBJ1-2 . . TRBV27 TGTGCCAGCTCCTCCGCAGGGTATGGCTATGGCTACACCTTC CASSSAGYGYGYTF
TRBJ1-1 . . TRBV4-3 TGCGCCAGCAGCCAAGCGGAGGAAGCTTTCTTT CASSQAEEAFF
TRBJ2-7 . . TRBV6-6 TGTGCCAGCAGTTACGAGGCGGGGAGCTCCTACGAGCAGTACTTC CASSYEAGSSYEQYF
TRBJ1-5 . . TRBV7-2 TGTGCCAGCAGCTTAGCGCTCAGTAGCAATCAGCCCCAGCATTTT CASSLALSSNQPQHF
TRBJ2-2 . TRBD1 TRBV11-3 TGTGCCAGCAGCCCCCGGGTGACAGGACAGGGGGCCGGGGAGCTGTTTTTT CASSPRVTGQGAGELFF
TRBJ2-5 . TRBD2 TRBV19 TGTGCCAGTAGTATACCCGGGGGGAAGACCCAGTACTTC CASSIPGGKTQYF
TRBJ2-5 . TRBD1 TRBV30 TGTGCCTGGGGCCGTTCCAGGGGGCACGGGACCCAGTACTTC CAWGRSRGHGTQYF
TRBJ2-2 . TRBD2 TRBV10-3 TGTGCCATCACTAAAACAGGGACTAGCAACACCGGGGAGCTGTTTTTT CAITKTGTSNTGELFF
TRBJ1-5 . . TRBV19 TGTGCCAGTAGTATACAGGGGAGGGATCCCCAGCATTTT CASSIQGRDPQHF
TRBJ1-2 . . TRBV5-4 TGTGCCAGCAGCTTGGCGGCAGGGTTTGGCTACACCTTC CASSLAAGFGYTF
TRBJ2-5 once . TRBV19 TGTGCCAGTAGTATTGACAGTAAAGAGACCCAGTACTTC CASSIDSKETQYF
TRBJ2-2 . . TRBV6-2/TRBV6-3 TGTGCCAGCAGTTACGACACTCTCCGGGAACTGGGGATCACCGGGGAGCTGTTTTTT CASSYDTLRELGITGELFF
TRBJ2-7 . TRBD1 TRBV7-6 TGTGCCAGCAGCCCTCGACAGGGGGCCTACGAGCAGTACTTC CASSPRQGAYEQYF
TRBJ1-2 . . TRBV6-5 TGTGCCAGCAGTTACTCTGGGGGCGATGGCTACACCTTC CASSYSGGDGYTF
TRBJ1-5 . . TRBV7-2 TGTGCCAGCAGCGCAGGGATGAATCAGCCCCAGCATTTT CASSAGMNQPQHF
TRBJ1-1 . . TRBV19 TGTGCCAGTAGTATCCCTCGGAGTAACACTGAAGCTTTCTTT CASSIPRSNTEAFF
TRBJ2-3 . TRBD2 TRBV7-2 TGTGCCAGCAGCCCACTAGCGGACACAGATACGCAGTATTTT CASSPLADTDTQYF
TRBJ2-1 . TRBD2 TRBV19 TGTGCCAGTAGAACCGGGACTAGCGGGGCCTACAATGAGCAGTTCTTC CASRTGTSGAYNEQFF
TRBJ2-1 . . TRBV9 TGTGCCAGCAGCTCCAGGGACTTTGGCTACAATGAGCAGTTCTTC CASSSRDFGYNEQFF
TRBJ1-2 . . TRBV5-4 TGTGCCAGCAGCCGTACAGGGAGGGATGGCTACACCTTC CASSRTGRDGYTF
TRBJ1-5 . TRBD1 TRBV3-1/TRBV3-2 TGTGCCAGCAGCCAGACACGACAGGGAAGAGATGTGTGTCAGCCCCAGCATTTT CASSQTRQGRDVCQPQHF
TRBJ1-1 . . TRBV6-1 TGTGCCAGCAGTGAAATTAAGGGGGCTGAAGCTTTCTTT CASSEIKGAEAFF
TRBJ2-7 . TRBD1 TRBV27 TGTGCCAGCAGTAAATGGACAGGGCCCGTGGCGGAGCAGTACTTC CASSKWTGPVAEQYF
TRBJ1-1 . TRBD1 TRBV2 TGTGCCACCCAGACAGGGGGTACTGAAGCTTTCTTT CATQTGGTEAFF
TRBJ2-7 . . TRBV27 TGTGCCAGCAGTTTATCGTTGGCAGTTTCCTTCGAGCAGTACTTC CASSLSLAVSFEQYF
TRBJ2-3 . . TRBV4-1 TGCGCCAGCAGCCAGGACATGGGGGATACGCAGTATTTT CASSQDMGDTQYF
TRBJ2-7 . . TRBV19 TGTGCCAGTAGTTCCGGGTTTTCCTACGAGCAGTACTTC CASSSGFSYEQYF
TRBJ2-5 . TRBD2 TRBV7-2 TGTGCCAGCAGCTTAGCGGGCGGGGGGGCGGTTGAGACCCAGTACTTC CASSLAGGGAVETQYF